The entry below describes one T cell receptor (beta chain). Sequencing was performed with immunoSEQ multiplex PCR; in TCRdb, only in-frame clones are kept and a portion is missing. The data hold more than 1,200,000 clones, with approximately 98.5% observed a single time. Between the trimmed V and J ends, which lost 2 bases and 5 bases, there was a span of 13 bases. The CDR3 sequence is 14 residues long. CDR1 is SGHKS, CDR2 YYEKEE, per germline (reference sequence). This record comes from a study of shared clonotypes between healthy human individuals. Material for sequencing was naive CD4+ T cells sorted from blood. The subset is: CD45RA+ positively selected. The receptor's source is a man aged 25 to 40 in good health. The V call is TRBV5-5, the J call TRBJ1-2; the D gene is possibly TRBD1 (5 bases). In nucleotides, the CDR3 is TGTGCCAGCAGCTTCGGGGGATTTGGTTATGGCTACACCTTC. This encodes CASSFGGFGYGYTF.